These T cell receptor beta chains were read from a single sample in a study of blood T cell repertoires in COVID-19. The method was immunoSEQ multiplex PCR; TCRdb's version includes in-frame clones alone and lacks a portion of them. The sample yields under 300,000 clones, 75% to 90% seen once. The sequencing sample was made of peripheral blood. The receptors originated from a woman between 65 and 79 years old with acute or convalescent COVID-19. CDR3s include the opening cysteine and the closing phenylalanine or tryptophan. A D gene is named only where the DNA matches it firmly. Size is omitted from some rows. Given values are once, few, many or a class for expanded clones.

j_call v_call clone_size d_call cdr3_nt cdr3_aa
TRBJ2-4 TRBV6-2/TRBV6-3 . . TGTGCCAGCAGTTACTCGATCGGGGGGCCAGACATTCAGTACTTC CASSYSIGGPDIQYF
TRBJ2-1 TRBV5-8 . TRBD1 TGTGCCCACGCTTTGGGACAGGGGGGCTACAATGAGCAGTTCTTC CAHALGQGGYNEQFF
TRBJ1-5 TRBV28 . TRBD1 TGTGCCAGCAGTTACGGGACAGCTAGCAATCAGCCCCAGCATTTT CASSYGTASNQPQHF
TRBJ2-1 TRBV3-1/TRBV3-2 . . TGTGCCAGCAGCCATAGAGGGGGTGCTTACAATGAGCAGTTCTTC CASSHRGGAYNEQFF
TRBJ2-7 TRBV7-8 . TRBD2 TGTGCCAGCAGCTTAGCAGTTAGCGGGGCCTACGAGCAGTACTTC CASSLAVSGAYEQYF
TRBJ1-6 TRBV5-8 few . TGTGCCAGCAGCATCAGACAGGTTTCACCCCTCCACTTT CASSIRQVSPLHF
TRBJ1-5 TRBV3-1/TRBV3-2 . . TGTGCCAGCAGCCAAGGGGGAGGACAGCCCCAGCATTTT CASSQGGGQPQHF
TRBJ1-1 TRBV3-1/TRBV3-2 . . TGTGCCAGCGGAAAGGGGCTCGGGAACACTGAAGCTTTCTTT CASGKGLGNTEAFF
TRBJ2-3 TRBV5-1 . TRBD1 TGCGCCAGCAGCCGACAGGGGGCGACAGATACGCAGTATTTT CASSRQGATDTQYF
TRBJ2-6 TRBV27 . . TGTGCCAGCACCACTTCTGGGGCCAACGTCCTGACTTTC CASTTSGANVLTF
TRBJ1-2 TRBV13 . TRBD1 TGTGCCGGAGACAGGGGGCTGGACTATGGCTACACCTTC CAGDRGLDYGYTF
TRBJ1-4 TRBV4-1 . . TGCGCCAGCAGCCGTCCCCCAGGAACTAATGAAAAACTGTTTTTT CASSRPPGTNEKLFF
TRBJ1-1 TRBV6-6 few . TGTGCCAGCAGCTGGGGGGAGCAGGCAAAACTTTACTTT CASSWGEQAKLYF
TRBJ1-4 TRBV6-5 . . TGTGCCAGCAGTTCCAGGTGGCTCACTAATGAAAAACTGTTTTTT CASSSRWLTNEKLFF
TRBJ2-1 TRBV6-5 . TRBD2 TGTGCCAGCAGTTCTCGGACTAGCGGGGTATTGAATGAGCAGTTCTTC CASSSRTSGVLNEQFF
TRBJ1-1 TRBV6-5 once . TGTGCCAGCAGGCTAACAGGGACCACTGAAGCTTTCTTT CASRLTGTTEAFF
TRBJ1-1 TRBV6-7 . TRBD1 TGTGCCAGCAGTTACTCGAAGGGACAGTCGAACACTGAAGCTTTCTTT CASSYSKGQSNTEAFF
TRBJ2-1 TRBV6-1 . TRBD2 TGTGCCAGCAGTGAAAGGACTAGCGGGGCCAGCTTCTCCTACAATGAGCAGTTCTTC CASSERTSGASFSYNEQFF
TRBJ1-1 TRBV19 . . TGTGCCAGTAGTATCGGCGGGGGGCAGAGCACTGAAGCTTTCTTT CASSIGGGQSTEAFF
TRBJ2-1 TRBV2 few . TGTGCCAGCATGGCGGGATTTGAGCAGTTCTTC CASMAGFEQFF
TRBJ1-2 TRBV5-6 once . TGTGCCAGCAGCGTCCGGAGATCCAACTATGGCTACACCTTC CASSVRRSNYGYTF
TRBJ1-5 TRBV27 . TRBD1 TGTGCCAGCAGCCCGGACAGGGGGAATCAGCCCCAGCATTTT CASSPDRGNQPQHF
TRBJ1-5 TRBV7-9 . . TGTGCCAGCGCAGGGGTCAATAGCAATCAGCCCCAGCATTTT CASAGVNSNQPQHF
TRBJ2-3 TRBV29-1 . TRBD1 TGCAGCGTTGGGGGCGGACAGGGAGATAGTACAGATACGCAGTATTTT CSVGGGQGDSTDTQYF
TRBJ1-1 TRBV6-5 . . TGTGCCAGCAGTTCCCCTAGGACTGAAGCTTTCTTT CASSSPRTEAFF
TRBJ1-5 TRBV2 . . TGTGCCAGCAGTGAATGGATGGGGGGGCTGGGGATAGGGAGCAATCAGCCCCAGCATTTT CASSEWMGGLGIGSNQPQHF
TRBJ1-5 TRBV25-1 . . TGTGCCAGCAGTGACGGCAGGGGTCAGCCCCAGCATTTT CASSDGRGQPQHF
TRBJ1-4 TRBV7-9 . . TGTGCCAGCAGCTCGTGGCAGGATAATGAAAAACTGTTTTTT CASSSWQDNEKLFF
TRBJ1-1 TRBV10-3 . . TGTGCCATCAGAATACAGGGTGGCACTGAAGCTTTCTTT CAIRIQGGTEAFF
TRBJ1-2 TRBV12-5 . . TGTGCTAGTGGTTTTCCTGCGGTAGGGGCGTATGGCTACACCTTC CASGFPAVGAYGYTF
TRBJ2-2 TRBV15 few TRBD2 TGTGCCACCAGCAGAGATTTATCGGGGACTAGCATACCGACCGGGGAGCTGTTTTTT CATSRDLSGTSIPTGELFF
TRBJ2-5 TRBV5-1 . TRBD2 TGCGCCAGCAGCGCGGGTAGCGGGGGGCAGGGCCTAACGACCCAGTACTTC CASSAGSGGQGLTTQYF
TRBJ2-2 TRBV19 . . TGTGCCAGTAGAGGAACAGCGAACACCGGGGAGCTGTTTTTT CASRGTANTGELFF
TRBJ2-3 TRBV29-1 once TRBD1 TGCAGCGTTGCGGGACAGGGAGGTATGGATACGCAGTATTTT CSVAGQGGMDTQYF
TRBJ1-4 TRBV7-7 few . TGTGCCAGCAGCCCAGACACAGCCGCCTTTCGACGTGAAAAACTGTTTTTT CASSPDTAAFRREKLFF
TRBJ1-1 TRBV3-1/TRBV3-2 . . TGTGCCAGCAGCCAAGAGGAGCTAAGGTACACTGAAGCTTTCTTT CASSQEELRYTEAFF
TRBJ1-6 TRBV19 . . TGTGCCAGTAGTATGGACCGGGAAGTCCCGAAAAATTCACCCCTCCACTTT CASSMDREVPKNSPLHF
TRBJ1-1 TRBV7-9 . . TGTGCCAGCAGCCCCAGGCCTTCGGCGGACTTTGGGTTCACTGAAGCTTTCTTT CASSPRPSADFGFTEAFF
TRBJ2-1 TRBV4-1 . . TGCGCCAGCAGCCAAGTGGACCTTGGACTCTCCTACAATGAGCAGTTCTTC CASSQVDLGLSYNEQFF
TRBJ1-2 TRBV6-4 . . TGTGCCAGCAGTGGAGGGTCTCCCAGCTATGGCTACACCTTC CASSGGSPSYGYTF
TRBJ1-1 TRBV5-1 . . TGCGCCAGCAGCGCGGGATTCTCTGAAGCTTTCTTT CASSAGFSEAFF
TRBJ2-1 TRBV7-2 . TRBD2 TGTGCCAGCAGCGGCGGACTAGCGGGGTATGAGCAGTTCTTC CASSGGLAGYEQFF
TRBJ1-5 TRBV30 few . TGTGCCTGGGGAGGGCCTGGGGCTAGCAATCAGCCCCAGCATTTT CAWGGPGASNQPQHF
TRBJ2-7 TRBV5-5 . . TGTGCCAGCAGCTTGGGGTCGGGAACGTACTACGAGCAGTACTTC CASSLGSGTYYEQYF
TRBJ1-1 TRBV18 . . TGTGCCAGCTCAGCGAATAGGAACACTGAAGCTTTCTTT CASSANRNTEAFF
TRBJ1-1 TRBV2 . . TGTGCCAGCAGTGGGGGCAGGGGTCACACTGAAGCTTTCTTT CASSGGRGHTEAFF
TRBJ1-2 TRBV5-1 few . TGCGCCAGCAGCTTGGGTTCTGGCGGCTACACCTTC CASSLGSGGYTF
TRBJ2-5 TRBV5-1 . TRBD2 TGCGCCAGCAGCCCGGGGACTAGCGGGGTAGAGACCCAGTACTTC CASSPGTSGVETQYF
TRBJ2-7 TRBV9 . TRBD1 TGTGCCAGCAGCGTAGGTGGACAGGGTTACGAGCAGTACTTC CASSVGGQGYEQYF
TRBJ1-2 TRBV19 . . TGTGCCAGTAGCTCGGGAAGCCTTAACTATGGCTACACCTTC CASSSGSLNYGYTF
TRBJ2-2 TRBV18 once . TGTGCCAGCTCTCCGCCACATCACACCGGGGAGCTGTTTTTT CASSPPHHTGELFF
TRBJ2-5 TRBV7-9 once . TGTGCCAGCAGCCCCCGGAGTTGGCAAGAGACCCAGTACTTC CASSPRSWQETQYF
TRBJ2-2 TRBV18 . TRBD1 TGTGCCAGCTCACCGGACGGGACAGGGTCAGGCACCGGGGAGCTGTTTTTT CASSPDGTGSGTGELFF
TRBJ2-7 TRBV6-1 . . TGTGCCAGCAGTGAATTTATAGGGAGGACGTACGAGCAGTACTTC CASSEFIGRTYEQYF